This T cell receptor (beta chain) was observed in a study of blood T cells in healthy people across ages. This clonotype was seen a few times. The target antigen is unknown. Overall study results and limits: Measured against age, TCR beta diversity per million T cells decreased in a roughly linear manner.

CDR3 length: 11 residues. Germline-derived CDR1 and CDR2 are MNHNS and SASEGT. V dropped 7 bases and J dropped 4 bases, with 7 bases sitting between them. Primed by a sample-barcoded 5' primer and a J-beta primer mix, a second PCR proceeded for roughly 7 to 11 cycles. Using its own MiXCR run on the 5' RACE reads, TCRdb lists one record per CDR3 protein. The data contain approximately 1,000,000 distinct CDR3 sequences, around 43% of them singletons. The receptor was isolated from a woman aged 60-75 years in good health. The J gene is TRBJ2-5, the V gene TRBV6-1; D is uncertain. The sample taken for sequencing was blood. CDR3 in amino acids: CASNIRETQYF. CDR3 DNA sequence: TGTGCCAGCAATATACGAGAGACCCAGTACTTC.